The entry that follows covers one T cell receptor (beta chain) sequence. The antigen is undetermined. The protocol was immunoSEQ multiplex PCR, while the TCRdb copy is restricted to in-frame clones and leaves out a portion. The table includes 150,000 to 200,000 clones, approximately 94% detected once. The germline V and J ends were trimmed by 5 bases and 6 bases, with 17 bases remaining between them. Germline lookup yields CDR1 MNHEY and CDR2 SMNVEV (reference sequence). The CDR3 is 15 residues long. The sample comes from a study of T cell responses to AZD1222 COVID-19 vaccine. Study findings and constraints: Dominant CD4 TCR responses targeted spike regions 160-218 and 743-854. Unmutated variant regions are reportedly targeted by nearly half of spike-specific TCRs. Among those given AZD1222, only five or six were seropositive at baseline. The donors showed a predominance of white British ancestry and of females, with possible underestimation of clonal diversity.

The starting material was peripheral blood, obtained on day 0 of AZD1222 vaccination. The chain is built from TRBV27 and TRBJ1-5, with D possibly being TRBD1 (5 bases). The clonotype originates from an adult in good health. CDR3 residues: CASSRSGPGPQPQHF. The CDR3 DNA is TGTGCCAGCAGTCGTTCAGGGCCCGGTCCTCAGCCCCAGCATTTT.